Shown below are 30 T cell receptor beta chains from a single sample sequenced in a study of blood T cell repertoires in COVID-19. Data came from immunoSEQ multiplex PCR; TCRdb stores just in-frame clones and leaves some out. This sample has over 85,000 clones; 75% to 90% occur once, and the top ten carry 15%. Sequencing used peripheral blood. Receptors originate from a male donor with acute or convalescent COVID-19.

The rearrangement links TRBV19 to TRBJ2-1; 7 bases align to TRBD1. Unmatched junction bases numbered 12, after V lost 4 bases and J lost 6 bases. The length of the CDR3 is 16 residues. Germline assignment: CDR1 LNHDA and CDR2 SQIVND (reference sequence). CDR3 sequence reads: CASSTQGDGPGNEQFF. CDR3 bases: TGTGCCAGTAGTACCCAGGGGGATGGCCCTGGCAATGAGCAGTTCTTC.

This clone was seen a single time. The rearrangement uses TRBV28 and TRBJ2-1, with TRBD2 matching over 9 bases. The length of the CDR3 is 17 residues. J was trimmed by 2 bases and V by 2 bases; bases with no gene match: 7. CDR1 MDHEN and CDR2 SYDVKM come from the germline V gene. The DNA of the CDR3 is TGTGCCAGCAGTTTACGGTCTAGCGGGGCTACCTACAATGAGCAGTTCTTC. It encodes CASSLRSSGATYNEQFF.

The V call is TRBV6-5, the J call TRBJ2-7, with D possibly TRBD1 on 6 matching bases. The CDR3 consists of 14 residues. The germline V gene has CDR1 MNHEY and CDR2 SVGAGI. V shed 6 bases and J shed 6 bases, with 18 bases lying between them. The CDR3 sequence: CASRSTGRGSEQYF. CDR3 DNA: TGTGCCAGCAGATCAACGGGCAGGGGAAGCGAGCAGTACTTC.

This clone was recorded a few times. The rearrangement joins TRBV18 to TRBJ1-1, with a tentative D call TRBD1 (5 bases). V was pared by 5 bases and J by 6 bases, with 13 bases between. Germline loops: CDR1 KGHSH, CDR2 LQKENI. CDR3 length: 13 residues. The CDR3 here is CASSGGILSEAFF. CDR3 coding DNA: TGTGCCAGCTCAGGGGGGATTCTATCTGAAGCTTTCTTT.

This clone turned up a few times. The CDR3 here is CASSLEGNYGYTF. Written as DNA, the CDR3 is TGTGCCAGCAGCTTAGAGGGGAACTATGGCTACACCTTC. This sequence joins TRBV7-9 and TRBJ1-2, with D tentatively TRBD1 (5 bases). The germline CDR1 and CDR2 sequences are SEHNR and FQNEAQ (reference sequence). The V gene lost 1 base and the J gene lost 2 bases, with 5 bases spanning the gap. The CDR3 runs to 13 residues.

The rearrangement joins TRBV18 to TRBJ2-2, with 7 bases aligning to TRBD1. Germline V gives CDR1 KGHSH, CDR2 LQKENI. V lost 6 bases to trimming and J lost 6 bases; unmatched junction nucleotides: 4. This CDR3 contains 13 residues. The CDR3 region has the DNA TGTGCCAGCTCTACAGGGGTGGCCGGGGAGCTGTTTTTT. Translating gives CASSTGVAGELFF.

The chain has TRBV2 and TRBJ1-6; 7 positions agree with TRBD1. CDR3 length: 15 residues. The germline gives CDR1 SNHLY, CDR2 FYNNEI. Trimming at V came to 11 bases and at J to 5 bases, leaving 12 bases not matched to a gene. CDR3 amino acids: CAVHQGEGDNSPLHF. CDR3 bases: TGTGCCGTACATCAGGGGGAAGGGGATAATTCACCCCTCCACTTT.

J is TRBJ1-2 and V is TRBV6-6; D possibly corresponds to TRBD1 (6 bases). This CDR3 contains 14 residues. Germline V gene lookup returns CDR1 MNHNY and CDR2 SVGAGI (reference sequence). Trimming pared 4 bases from V and 5 bases from J, leaving 14 bases between. CDR3 region: CASSFGDKTYGYTF. The CDR3, as DNA: TGTGCCAGCAGTTTCGGGGACAAGACTTATGGCTACACCTTC.

The chain uses TRBV6-5 and TRBJ2-7; TRBD1 is a possible D gene (6 bases). The V end was cut by 7 bases, the J end by 3 bases, with 19 bases between. CDR3 size: 15 residues. Germline V gene sequence: CDR1 MNHEY, CDR2 SVGAGI. The CDR3: CASTDAFRGGYEQYF. The CDR3 DNA reads as TGTGCCAGCACCGATGCCTTCCGAGGGGGCTACGAGCAGTACTTC.

The chain couples TRBV3-1 (or the pseudogene TRBV3-2) to TRBJ1-1; possible D gene TRBD1, 6 bases. V lost 0 bases and J lost 7, with 9 bases in between. CDR3 length: 13 residues. Germline-derived CDR1 and CDR2 are LGHDT and YNNKEL (reference sequence). The CDR3 here is CASSQETGIEAFF. Written as DNA, the CDR3 is TGTGCCAGCAGCCAAGAGACAGGAATTGAAGCTTTCTTT.

The rearrangement links TRBV6-6 to TRBJ1-2; weak D call: TRBD1 (6 bases). Trimming shortened V by 6 bases and J by 2 bases, and 16 bases separated the two germline ends. The germline CDR1 and CDR2 sequences are MNHNY and SVGAGI (reference sequence). The CDR3 consists of 15 residues. The DNA for the CDR3 is TGTGCCAGCAGCCCACAGGGACGGAGCAACTATGGCTACACCTTC. Translation: CASSPQGRSNYGYTF.

V gene TRBV5-1 combines with J gene TRBJ2-2, with D possibly being TRBD2 (6 bases). Germline-derived CDR1 and CDR2 are SGHRS and YFSETQ. V lost 4 bases and J 4 bases, leaving 11 bases between the germline ends. The CDR3 runs to 14 residues. The DNA for the CDR3 is TGCGCCAGCAGCCGCCTCGGGAGCACCGGGGAGCTGTTTTTT. Encoded protein: CASSRLGSTGELFF.

J is TRBJ1-6 and V is TRBV10-3; 7 bases map to TRBD1. V shed 2 bases and J 12 bases; nucleotides not matched to a gene: 7. The length of the CDR3 is 14 residues. Germline lookup yields CDR1 ENHRY and CDR2 SYGVKD. The DNA for the CDR3 is TGTGCCATCAGTGAGCCGGGACAGCAGGAACCCCTCCACTTT. Residues: CAISEPGQQEPLHF.

CDR3 sequence reads: CASSTQGAFWEQYF. CDR3 DNA sequence: TGTGCCAGCAGCACGCAGGGGGCTTTTTGGGAGCAGTACTTC. The rearrangement uses TRBV5-5 and TRBJ2-7, with 8 bases that match TRBD1. This CDR3 has 14 amino acids. Germline CDR1 and CDR2: SGHKS and YYEKEE (reference sequence). The ends lost 4 bases at V and 7 bases at J; junction bases unmatched: 10.

The chain employs TRBV29-1 and TRBJ1-1, with unresolved D. Trimming took off 3 bases at V and 1 base at J, with 9 bases between the two ends. This CDR3 is built from 13 residues. The V gene's germline CDR1 is SQVTM and CDR2 ANQGSEA. The CDR3 here is CSVERQQNTEAFF. In DNA, the CDR3 is TGCAGCGTTGAGCGACAACAGAACACTGAAGCTTTCTTT.

This chain links TRBV7-2 with TRBJ2-7; tentatively, D is TRBD1 (6 bases). Germline values: CDR1 SGHTA, CDR2 FQGNSA. Trimming cost V 3 bases and J 0 bases, with 9 bases left between them. The CDR3 has 14 amino acids. The CDR3 region has the DNA TGTGCCAGCAGCTTGGGGGCCCTCTCCTACGAGCAGTACTTC. Translated: CASSLGALSYEQYF.

The chain couples TRBV30 to TRBJ2-1, with 8 positions matching TRBD2. The J segment lost 5 bases and the V segment lost 5 bases, leaving 8 bases of the junction unmatched. The germline V gene encodes CDR1 GTSNPN and CDR2 SVGIG (reference sequence). The CDR3 contains 14 residues. CDR3: CAWSKTSGHNEQFF. The CDR3, as DNA: TGTGCCTGGTCTAAAACTAGCGGACACAATGAGCAGTTCTTC. Full variable domain (outside the CDR3, taken from reference TRBV30 and TRBJ2-1): SQTIHQWPATLVQPVGSPLSLECTVEGTSNPNLYWYRQAAGRGLQLLFYSVGIGQISSEVPQNLSASRPQDRQFILSSKKLLLSDSGFYLCAWSKTSGHNEQFFGPGTRLTVL.

Comments on this clone: The same CDR3 also results from other DNA sequences found in this sample. This chain uses TRBV19 with TRBJ1-6, with 7 bases lining up with TRBD1. This CDR3 region has 14 residues. The V gene end was trimmed by 3 bases and the J gene end by 7 bases; junction bases not matched to a gene: 3. Germline V lookup: CDR1 LNHDA, CDR2 SQIVND (reference sequence). The CDR3 DNA is TGTGCCAGTAGTATCACAGGGGCGAATTCACCCCTCCACTTT. Translating it yields CASSITGANSPLHF.

The V call is TRBV5-5, the J call TRBJ1-5; no definite D call. The ends were cut back, 4 bases at V and 2 bases at J, with 10 bases in the middle. Germline V gene data show CDR1 as SGHKS and CDR2 as YYEKEE (reference sequence). CDR3 length equals 14 residues. In DNA form, the CDR3 reads TGTGCCAGCAGCCCCCACGGTGGCAATCAGCCCCAGCATTTT. Translating it yields CASSPHGGNQPQHF.

The CDR3 DNA is TGCAGCGGGCAAGCAGGGGGCACTAGCACAGATACGCAGTATTTT. It specifies CSGQAGGTSTDTQYF. The chain carries TRBV29-1 and TRBJ2-3; TRBD1 agrees at 8 bases. Germline lookup yields CDR1 SQVTM and CDR2 ANQGSEA. With 7 bases clipped from V and 0 bases from J, the junction kept 9 bases outside the gene matches. There are 15 residues in the CDR3.

The genes are TRBV3-1 (or the pseudogene TRBV3-2) and TRBJ1-4, with D hard to call. CDR1 and CDR2 from the germline V gene are LGHDT and YNNKEL (reference sequence). Trimming removed 1 base from V and 6 bases from J, with 12 bases in between. The CDR3 covers 15 residues. The DNA of the CDR3 is TGTGCCAGCAGCCAAGTCAGTCAGGAATATGAAAAACTGTTTTTT. Translation gives CASSQVSQEYEKLFF.

The chain combines TRBV28 with TRBJ1-1; maybe TRBD1 (5 bases). Deletions cut 3 bases from V and 5 bases from J, with 10 bases between. The germline V gene encodes CDR1 MDHEN and CDR2 SYDVKM. There are 13 residues in the CDR3. The CDR3 DNA follows: TGTGCCAGCAGTTTGAATCGGGGGACTGAAGCTTTCTTT. It specifies CASSLNRGTEAFF.

This rearrangement joins TRBV6-2 or TRBV6-3 to TRBJ1-4; 7 nucleotides match TRBD1. V shed 4 bases and J 7 bases; nucleotides not matched to a gene: 9. The CDR3 contains 15 residues. CDR1 and CDR2 from the germline V gene are MNHEY and SVGEGT. The CDR3 coding sequence is TGTGCCAGCAGTTCCTATCAGGGGGGCGGTGAAAAACTGTTTTTT. This encodes CASSSYQGGGEKLFF.

This clone was seen a single time. The CDR3 nucleotides are TGTGCCAGCAGCTTTTACAGGGATATTAACTATGGCTACACCTTC. Residues: CASSFYRDINYGYTF. The chain couples TRBV7-8 to TRBJ1-2, with D tentatively TRBD1 (6 bases). Trimming cost V 3 bases and J 1 base, with 12 bases left between them. This CDR3 contains 15 residues. CDR1 SGHVS and CDR2 FQNEAQ come from the germline V gene.

The V and J genes are TRBV6-5 and TRBJ2-3, with D possibly TRBD2 on 6 matching bases. CDR3 length equals 13 residues. Per germline, CDR1 MNHEY and CDR2 SVGAGI. V shed 10 bases and J shed 1 base, with 12 bases lying between them. In DNA form, the CDR3 reads TGTGCCACCGGGACTTCGGGCACAGATACGCAGTATTTT. The encoded protein is CATGTSGTDTQYF.

The rearrangement joins TRBV6-5 to TRBJ1-2, with D uncertain. CDR3 length: 13 amino acids. With 2 bases removed from V and 2 bases from J, the gap between germline ends came to 6 bases. Germline V gene sequence: CDR1 MNHEY, CDR2 SVGAGI. The CDR3 DNA reads as TGTGCCAGCAGTTACGGGCCCAACTATGGCTACACCTTC. Translation: CASSYGPNYGYTF.

The CDR3 nucleotides are TGTGCCAGCAGCCGGTCAGGGGTAGGCGACGAGCAGTACTTC. This gives the protein CASSRSGVGDEQYF. The chain combines TRBV14 with TRBJ2-7, with D perhaps TRBD1 (6 bases). Trimming stripped 4 bases from V and 5 bases from J, with 15 bases between. Germline CDR1 is SGHDN and CDR2 is FVKESK. The CDR3 consists of 14 residues.

The V call is TRBV28, the J call TRBJ1-5; D not resolved. In germline, CDR1 is MDHEN, CDR2 SYDVKM. The CDR3 extends over 15 amino acids. V was pared by 4 bases and J by 2 bases, with 12 bases between. The CDR3 nucleotides read TGTGCCAGCAGTTCCCCGGGGAGTCGCAATCAGCCCCAGCATTTT. This sequence encodes CASSSPGSRNQPQHF.

This clone appeared once. The chain uses TRBV29-1 and TRBJ1-2, with 10 bases aligning to TRBD1. Germline CDR1 SQVTM, CDR2 ANQGSEA. V lost 3 bases to trimming and J lost 2 bases; unmatched junction nucleotides: 12. The CDR3 extends over 17 amino acids. The DNA for the CDR3 is TGCAGCGTTGAGGCCACAACCGGGACAGGGGTAAACTATGGCTACACCTTC. This encodes CSVEATTGTGVNYGYTF.

This clone was detected a few times. This chain links TRBV7-2 with TRBJ1-4; 10 bases map to TRBD1. The germline V gene encodes CDR1 SGHTA and CDR2 FQGNSA. The CDR3 totals 15 residues. With V trimmed by 1 base and J by 6 bases, 2 bases remained unmatched. CDR3 DNA: TGTGCCAGCAGCTTAGGACAGGGGGCTTATGAAAAACTGTTTTTT. It is translated as CASSLGQGAYEKLFF. Combining the CDR3 with reference TRBV7-2 and TRBJ1-4 gives the whole variable domain GAGVSQSPSNKVTEKGKDVELRCDPISGHTALYWYRQSLGQGLEFLIYFQGNSAPDKSGLPSDRFSAERTGGSVSTLTIQRTQQEDSAVYLCASSLGQGAYEKLFFGSGTQLSVL.